This T cell receptor (beta chain) was identified in a study of cytomegalovirus exposure and HLA in healthy donors (dated by TCRdb to 2016 to 2017). At the level of the whole study: An earlier analysis of roughly 500 of the donors reported roughly 300 Gb of sequence data and 117 million unique TCR beta sequences obtained from approximately 180 million T cells. A later genetic analysis used genome-wide SNP genotypes for about 65% of the 666 donors, treating that subset as a discovery cohort. A handful of DR-DQ haplotypes were handled as single units for association and clustering because linkage in the cohort was strong. The aim of the study was to test whether cataloging public T cell receptors could identify signatures of past pathogen exposure. All discovery cohort repertoires had been generated on a single sequencing platform. To predict cytomegalovirus infection status, the study combined high-throughput TCR immunosequencing, statistical association of individual TCRs with disease status, and machine learning. Alongside the repertoire data, information on donor age, sex, ethnicity and CMV serostatus was compiled. The T cell repertoires of 666 subjects were profiled by immunosequencing and related to cytomegalovirus serostatus. HLA typing covered class I and class II loci at four-digit resolution. Along with the roughly 670-subject first cohort, a separate validation cohort of over a hundred different subjects was used. In an earlier analysis of 587 of the donors, high-throughput TCR beta sequencing was used to judge whether each TCR beta V gene segment behaved as functional or pseudogenic. Typing coverage varied by locus: roughly 629-640 donors for A, B, C, DRB1 and DQB1; roughly 560 for DQA1; more than 600 for DPA1; 450 to 480 for DPB1. Rather than drawing on any new phenotypic data, the later analysis identified candidate immune exposures from TCR beta sequences and the way those sequences occurred across donors. Of the 300 to 450 genotyped donors, about 80% fell in the genetic ancestry cluster associated with self-reported Caucasian donors. Among under 450 genotyped donors of the cohort, an average of roughly 240,000 unique TCR beta nucleotide sequences were sequenced per donor, roughly 18% of them non-productive. Roughly 300 gigabases of sequencing data and approximately 85 million unique TCR sequences were included in an early release covering several hundred HLA-typed donors. A later analysis re-examined previously published TCR beta repertoires from 610 or so donors and added high-resolution HLA genotyping to investigate patterns of TCR occurrence. Broader findings and caveats from the paper: A further reported finding was that TCR beta sequences accurately predicted the HLA-A and HLA-B alleles for most subjects in the first cohort. A total of fewer than 200 TCR beta chains were listed by the study as associated with cytomegalovirus. It was suggested by the authors that the approach could potentially be generalized to other disease states and immunological phenotypes. Immune exposure information for the cohort was limited to CMV serostatus. The classifier was reported to diagnose cytomegalovirus status with high specificity and sensitivity in both the original cohort and the validation cohort. Compared with equally common non-associated chains, HLA-associated TCR beta chains in a later analysis were more clonally expanded and had lower generation probabilities. V-gene and J-gene trimming of TCR beta chains was associated with a missense DCLRE1C variant in a later genetic analysis, and the association was replicated in an independent cohort. A later analysis found that most CMV-associated TCR beta chains appeared HLA-restricted, with HLA associations seemingly driven largely by CMV exposure. A later analysis associated 16,951 TCR beta sequences with specific HLA alleles at a false discovery rate of 0.05. Because HLA typing was unavailable for some donors at each locus, only the typed subset was used in association tests. Presence/absence analyses assumed roughly uniform sequencing depth across donors, an assumption that may not hold. In vitro tests confirmed that a few of the cytomegalovirus-associated TCR beta chains recognize cytomegalovirus antigens. A later genetic analysis reported fewer N-insertions in productive TCRs among donors in an Asian-associated ancestry cluster than the approximately 700-donor mean. Only TCR beta chains were sequenced in this cohort, and the absence of alpha or paired-chain data limited detectable features. According to a later analysis, parvovirus B19, influenza, CMV and Epstein-Barr virus appeared linked to several top co-occurrence clusters. Because the 87-base-pair reads could not distinguish some IMGT-functional V segments, including TRBV6-2 and TRBV6-3, those segments were excluded. A later analysis found that TCR association rates varied across HLA loci, with DRB1 alleles showing the most associated TCRs and HLA-C alleles the fewest. Correlated functional status among segregating V segments might be attributable to linkage disequilibrium, but an unknown experimental factor could not be ruled out. When HLA alleles, especially DR and DQ, strongly co-occurred, attributing TCR associations to individual alleles was difficult. Across donors, most TCR sequences were observed very rarely, whereas some public TCRs were present in many individuals. The earlier analysis of about 600 of the donors excluded seventeen rarely observed V segments, including chromosome 9 orphons, because counts were too low. Broadly in line with IMGT annotations, most TCR beta V segments showed up in productive rearrangements about 87% or about 30% of the time in an earlier analysis of approximately 600 of the donors. A cluster of highly shared sequence variants was judged likely to be a technical artifact of the sequencing pipeline.

In total, over 600 healthy bone marrow donors made up the cohort. At the time of sampling, every cohort member was nominally healthy, though immune exposures that went unrecorded were likely present. The donor tested CMV seronegative, placing the donor among the 350 or so seronegative members of the cohort. Each donor provided a peripheral blood sample, and peripheral blood mononuclear cells were used for TCR beta sequencing. Genomic DNA was extracted from the blood cell samples with the Qiagen DNeasy Blood Extraction Kit. Measured from the cysteine to the phenylalanine, the CDR3 is 14 residues long. The retained sequence is limited to the CDR3, 42 bases, with the frame set at the first base. Trimming costs V 5 bases and J 4 bases, and their ends lie 14 bases apart. According to the germline V gene, CDR1 reads SGHTA and CDR2 reads FQGNSA. With regard to this clone: The specificity of this receptor is unknown. The sample holds no much larger clone one base away, and base qualities are not on file.

Receptor amplification or capture employed the immunoSEQ multiplex PCR assay. The multiplex PCR relied on a mix of 60 forward primers for TCR Vbeta segments and 13 reverse primers for TCR Jbeta segments. The CDR3 region of rearranged TCR beta genes was amplified from genomic DNA by a multiplex PCR assay. Amplified TCR beta libraries were sequenced as 87-base-pair reads on the Illumina HiSeq System. As for the original processing: A later analysis tallied some 79 million unique TCR beta chains across the 660 or so repertoires, and some 12 million of those chains were shared by two or more donors. To remove PCR and sequencing errors, raw reads were error-corrected and collapsed into unique sequences using a nearest-neighbor algorithm that merged closely related sequences. To assign V, D and J gene segments, CDR3 sequences were aligned to IMGT reference sequences. Each retained sequence needed at least a six-nucleotide match to both a V gene segment and a J gene segment. Rearrangements were classified as productive when the CDR3 lacked stop codons and remained in frame with V and J, and all other rearrangements were classified as non-productive. Following IMGT convention, CDR3 was defined as the stretch from the second conserved V-encoded cysteine up to the conserved J-encoded phenylalanine. The earlier analysis of more than 450 of the donors excluded sequences that lacked an unambiguous match to a single V gene segment. An earlier analysis of fewer than 750 of the donors called V segments functional above 56.7% productive rearrangements and segregating when the between-donor standard deviation exceeded 5%. To diagnose cytomegalovirus status from the catalog of TCR beta chain sequences, a statistical classification framework was built. A later analysis assigned V and J genes by comparing TCR nucleotide sequences with IMGT/GENE-DB human TR gene sequences. A later analysis assigned CDR3 sequences and most-parsimonious VDJ recombination scenarios with the TCRdist pipeline. In a later analysis, each TCR beta chain was defined by its CDR3 amino acid sequence together with its V-gene family, and reads lacking a unique V-gene family were excluded. As a way to deal with suspected cross-contamination and a sequencing artifact, a later analysis dropped hundreds of nucleotide sequences that were highly shared and had low generation probability. For each public chain, a later analysis derived a clonal expansion index from normalized ranks of inferred template counts within each repertoire. In a later analysis, generation probabilities were computed using a VDJ recombination model fitted to out-of-frame rearrangements, and the results were checked against IGoR. In a later analysis, TCR-TCR, TCR-HLA and TCR-CMV co-occurrence was scored with hypergeometric tests, and a repertoire-size bias correction was applied to TCR pairs. False discovery rates were estimated in a later analysis by permuting HLA or CMV assignments 20 times. In a later analysis, co-occurring TCRs were grouped using DBSCAN, and TCRdist sequence similarity was added for clustering within HLA-allele-positive subsets. For co-occurrence clustering, repertoires with fewer than 30,000 or more than 120,000 public chains were excluded, along with five repertoires with anomalous nucleotide sharing. TCRdb obtained this table from immuneACCESS and retained in-frame rearrangements with V and J assigned. These tables miss some clones; where compared with another copy, unresolved V genes account for less than half of the shortfall, and the remainder is unexplained. D and trimming were read from the DNA, whereas the V and J calls and clone size are those reported in that table. In this sample the table shows 140,000 or so clones, 84% of which occur a single time. The ten largest clones represent 2% to 3% of the sample.

Input material: PBMCs. The rearrangement combines TRBV7-2 with TRBJ1-1; TRBD1 is a weak D gene call, 5 bases matching. This receptor was taken from a boy under 10 years old in good health and CMV-seronegative. Here the CDR3 is given as CASSLRGFGTEAFF. The bases are TGTGCCAGCAGCCTTCGGGGGTTTGGCACTGAAGCTTTCTTT.